This T cell receptor beta chain was recovered during a study of T cell changes during pregnancy in multiple sclerosis (dated 2019 in TCRdb). About the study as a whole: The study looked at changes in the T cell repertoire across pregnancy in women with multiple sclerosis.

According to the germline V gene (reference sequence), CDR1 reads GTSNPN and CDR2 reads SVGIG. The CDR3 contains 12 residues, cysteine and phenylalanine counted. The retained sequence is limited to the CDR3, 36 bases, with the frame set at the first base. Trimming removed 5 bases from V and 3 bases from J, leaving 9 bases between the germline ends. The library was made by the immunoSEQ multiplex PCR assay. TCRdb stores this immuneACCESS table with in-frame sequences only. Part of the clones is absent; in the studies checked, under half of the shortfall reflects unresolved V genes, and no reason is known for the rest. This sample comprises tens of thousands of clones, 80% to 95% of them detected only once. The ten largest clones add up to roughly 0.91% of the sample. To note about this clone: The specificity of this receptor is unknown. No much larger clone exists at a distance of one base, and base qualities are not known.

The receptor chain draws on TRBV30 and TRBJ2-3; too little of a D gene remains to name it. Sequencing was performed on CD4+ T cells from peripheral blood mononuclear cells, taken in the second trimester of pregnancy. The source of this sequence is a female donor in good health, enrolled as a control in a pregnancy study. The bases are TGTGCCTGGGCCTACTTGACAGATACGCAGTATTTT. This codes for CAWAYLTDTQYF. The entire variable domain, with the stretches around the CDR3 drawn from the reference TRBV30 and TRBJ2-3 proteins, is SQTIHQWPATLVQPVGSPLSLECTVEGTSNPNLYWYRQAAGRGLQLLFYSVGIGQISSEVPQNLSASRPQDRQFILSSKKLLLSDSGFYLCAWAYLTDTQYFGPGTRLTVL.